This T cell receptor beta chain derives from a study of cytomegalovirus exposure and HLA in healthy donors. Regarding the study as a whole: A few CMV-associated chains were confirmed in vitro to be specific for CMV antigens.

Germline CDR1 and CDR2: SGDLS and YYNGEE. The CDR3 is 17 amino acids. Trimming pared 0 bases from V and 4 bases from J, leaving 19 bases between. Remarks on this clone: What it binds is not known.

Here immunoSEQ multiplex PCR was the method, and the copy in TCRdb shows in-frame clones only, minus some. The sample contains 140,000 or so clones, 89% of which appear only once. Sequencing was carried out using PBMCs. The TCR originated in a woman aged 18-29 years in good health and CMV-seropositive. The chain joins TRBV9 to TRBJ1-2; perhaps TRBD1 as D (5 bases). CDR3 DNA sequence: TGTGCCAGCAGCGTAGCTTCGGACACCTCCCGGGTCTATGGCTACACCTTC. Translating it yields CASSVASDTSRVYGYTF.